Listed below are T cell receptor beta chains from one sample, sequenced in a study of T cells in Graves' hyperthyroidism and ophthalmopathy. TCRdb called the multiplex PCR reads again in MiXCR, with one record for every CDR3 protein. The table has hundreds of thousands of distinct CDR3 sequences, approximately 20% seen once. Sequencing was done on a sample of blood. Source of these receptors: a man in his forties with Graves' ophthalmopathy. Each CDR3 is given with its conserved first and last residue. The D gene is left open where the match is weak. Only some rows state a clone size, as once, few, many or a class for expanded clones.

abundance | d_gene | j_gene | v_gene | CDR3aa | CDR3nt
. | . | TRBJ1-1 | TRBV5-1 | CASSLAPRIGGDTEAFF | TGCGCCAGCAGCTTGGCCCCCCGGATTGGGGGCGACACTGAAGCTTTCTTT
. | TRBD1 | TRBJ1-2 | TRBV25-1 | CASSGDRGRLGYTF | TGTGCCAGCAGCGGGGACAGGGGGCGGCTTGGCTACACCTTC
many | . | TRBJ1-1 | TRBV12-5 | CASGPGRLDTEAFF | TGTGCTAGTGGACCCGGTCGTTTGGACACTGAAGCTTTCTTT
. | . | TRBJ1-5 | TRBV5-5 | CASSLLGSENQPQHF | TGTGCCAGCAGCTTGTTGGGTTCCGAGAATCAGCCCCAGCATTTT
. | . | TRBJ2-5 | TRBV20-1 | CSAGQRQETQYF | TGCAGTGCAGGACAGAGACAAGAGACCCAGTACTTC
. | . | TRBJ2-7 | TRBV15 | CASAGDVGGEQYF | TGTGCCAGCGCCGGAGACGTCGGGGGCGAGCAGTACTTC
. | . | TRBJ1-2 | TRBV20-1 | CSARQHEGYTF | TGCAGTGCTAGGCAGCATGAGGGCTACACCTTC
. | . | TRBJ1-6 | TRBV10-3 | CASRIDTGVNSPLHF | TGTGCCAGCCGTATCGACACGGGAGTAAATTCACCCCTCCACTTT
many | TRBD1 | TRBJ1-6 | TRBV6-1 | CASRTTGGARNSPLHF | TGTGCCAGCAGGACAACAGGGGGCGCGCGGAATTCACCCCTCCACTTT
many | TRBD1 | TRBJ1-1 | TRBV12-3/TRBV12-4 | CASKPPGQGRNTEAFF | TGTGCCAGCAAGCCTCCGGGACAGGGGAGGAACACTGAAGCTTTCTTT